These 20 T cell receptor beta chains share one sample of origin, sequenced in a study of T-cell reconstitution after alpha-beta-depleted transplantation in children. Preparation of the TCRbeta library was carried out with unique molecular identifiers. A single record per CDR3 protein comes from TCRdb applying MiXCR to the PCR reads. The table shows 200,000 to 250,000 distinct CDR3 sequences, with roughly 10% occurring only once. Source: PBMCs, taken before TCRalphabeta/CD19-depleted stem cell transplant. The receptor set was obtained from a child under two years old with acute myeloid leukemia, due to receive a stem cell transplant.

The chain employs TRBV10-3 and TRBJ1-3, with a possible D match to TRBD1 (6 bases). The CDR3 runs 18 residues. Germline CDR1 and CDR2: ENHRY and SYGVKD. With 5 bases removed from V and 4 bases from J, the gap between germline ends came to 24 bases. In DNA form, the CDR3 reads TGTGCCATCAGTCGAGGGGGGCAGTGGGAAGCATCGGGAAACACCATATATTTT. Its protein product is CAISRGGQWEASGNTIYF.

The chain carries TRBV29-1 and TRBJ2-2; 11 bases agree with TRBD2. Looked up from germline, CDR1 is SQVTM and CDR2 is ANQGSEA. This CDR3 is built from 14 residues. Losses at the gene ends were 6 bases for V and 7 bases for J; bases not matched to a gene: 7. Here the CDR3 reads CSVAPLAGGGELFF. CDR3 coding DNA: TGCAGCGTCGCCCCCCTAGCGGGAGGCGGGGAGCTGTTTTTT.

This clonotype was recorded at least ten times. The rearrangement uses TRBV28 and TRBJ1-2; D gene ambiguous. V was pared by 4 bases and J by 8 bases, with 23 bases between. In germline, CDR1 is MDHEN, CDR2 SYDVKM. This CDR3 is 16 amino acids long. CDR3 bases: TGTGCCAGCAGTTCAGGTGAAAGACTTAATGGCCACGGCTACACCTTC. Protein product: CASSSGERLNGHGYTF.

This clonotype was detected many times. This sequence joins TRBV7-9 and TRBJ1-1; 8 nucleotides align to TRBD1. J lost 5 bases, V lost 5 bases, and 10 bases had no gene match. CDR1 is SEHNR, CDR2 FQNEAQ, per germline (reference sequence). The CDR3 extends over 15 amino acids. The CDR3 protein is CASSPNQGAWTEAFF. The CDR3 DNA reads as TGTGCCAGCAGCCCGAACCAGGGGGCGTGGACTGAAGCTTTCTTT. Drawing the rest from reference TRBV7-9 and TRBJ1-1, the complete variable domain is DTGVSQNPRHKITKRGQNVTFRCDPISEHNRLYWYRQTLGQGPEFLTYFQNEAQLEKSRLLSDRFSAERPKGSFSTLEIQRTEQGDSAMYLCASSPNQGAWTEAFFGQGTRLTVV.

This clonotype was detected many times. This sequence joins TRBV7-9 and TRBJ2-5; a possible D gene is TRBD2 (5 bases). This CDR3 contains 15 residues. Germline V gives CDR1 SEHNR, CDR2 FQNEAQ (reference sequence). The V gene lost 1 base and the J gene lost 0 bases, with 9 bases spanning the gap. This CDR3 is CASSLVGEYQETQYF. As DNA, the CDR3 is TGTGCCAGCAGCTTAGTTGGGGAGTACCAAGAGACCCAGTACTTC.

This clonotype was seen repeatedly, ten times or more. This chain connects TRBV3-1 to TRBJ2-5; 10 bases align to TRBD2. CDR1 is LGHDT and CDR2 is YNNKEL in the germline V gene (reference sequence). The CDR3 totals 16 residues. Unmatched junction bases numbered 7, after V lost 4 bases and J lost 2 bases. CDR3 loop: CASSRLSGRIQETQYF. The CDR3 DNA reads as TGTGCCAGCAGCCGCCTTAGCGGGAGGATACAAGAGACCCAGTACTTC.

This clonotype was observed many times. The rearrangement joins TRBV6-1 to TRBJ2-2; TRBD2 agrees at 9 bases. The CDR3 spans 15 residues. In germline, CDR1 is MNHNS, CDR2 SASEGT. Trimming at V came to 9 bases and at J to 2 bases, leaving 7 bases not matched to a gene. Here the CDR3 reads CASLYLAGNTGELFF. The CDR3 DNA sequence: TGTGCCAGTCTCTACCTAGCGGGAAACACCGGGGAGCTGTTTTTT.

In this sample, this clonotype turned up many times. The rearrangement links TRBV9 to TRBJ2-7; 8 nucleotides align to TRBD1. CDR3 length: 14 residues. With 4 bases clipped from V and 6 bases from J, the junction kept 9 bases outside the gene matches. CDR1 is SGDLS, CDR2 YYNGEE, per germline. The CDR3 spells CASSSLGQGGEQYF. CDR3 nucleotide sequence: TGTGCCAGCAGCTCACTAGGACAGGGAGGCGAGCAGTACTTC.

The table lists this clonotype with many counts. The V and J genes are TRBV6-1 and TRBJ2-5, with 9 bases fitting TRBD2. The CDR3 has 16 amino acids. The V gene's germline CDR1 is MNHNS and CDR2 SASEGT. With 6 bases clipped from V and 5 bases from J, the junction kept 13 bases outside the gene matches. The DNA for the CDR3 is TGTGCCAGCAGCAATCAACCGGGACTAGCTTGGGAGACCCAGTACTTC. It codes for CASSNQPGLAWETQYF.

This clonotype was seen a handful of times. The CDR3 DNA follows: TGTGCCAGCAGTCCTAGCGGGGGGGCCAATGAGCAGTTCTTC. Residues: CASSPSGGANEQFF. The rearrangement joins TRBV2 to TRBJ2-1; 12 nucleotides agree with TRBD2. The CDR3 totals 14 residues. CDR1 and CDR2 from the germline V gene are SNHLY and FYNNEI. V lost 5 bases to trimming and J lost 6 bases; unmatched junction nucleotides: 2.

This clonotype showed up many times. DNA for the CDR3: TGTGCCAGCAGTTTCCGGACCATTACCCCTCGGGACAGCCCAAATTCACCCCTCCACTTT. It translates to CASSFRTITPRDSPNSPLHF. V gene TRBV27 combines with J gene TRBJ1-6, with 7 bases matching TRBD1. The trim removed 3 bases at V and 7 bases at J, leaving 21 bases unmatched. Germline V CDR1 and CDR2: MNHEY, SMNVEV (reference sequence). The CDR3 runs to 20 residues.

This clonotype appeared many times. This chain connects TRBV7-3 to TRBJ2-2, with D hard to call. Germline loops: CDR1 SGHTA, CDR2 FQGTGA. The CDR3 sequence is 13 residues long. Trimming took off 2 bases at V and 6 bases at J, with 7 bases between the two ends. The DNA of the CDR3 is TGTGCCAGCAGCTTAGCCGGGTCCGGGGAGCTGTTTTTT. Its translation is CASSLAGSGELFF.

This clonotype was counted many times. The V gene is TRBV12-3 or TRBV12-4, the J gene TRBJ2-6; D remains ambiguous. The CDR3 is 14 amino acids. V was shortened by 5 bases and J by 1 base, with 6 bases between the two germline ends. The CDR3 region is CASSTRSGANVLTF. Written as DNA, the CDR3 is TGTGCCAGCAGTACCCGATCTGGGGCCAACGTCCTGACTTTC.

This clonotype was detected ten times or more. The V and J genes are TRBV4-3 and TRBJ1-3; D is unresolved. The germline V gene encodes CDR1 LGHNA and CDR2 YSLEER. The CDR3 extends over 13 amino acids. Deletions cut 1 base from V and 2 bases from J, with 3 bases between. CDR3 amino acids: CASSQGPGNTIYF. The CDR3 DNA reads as TGCGCCAGCAGCCAAGGTCCTGGAAACACCATATATTTT.

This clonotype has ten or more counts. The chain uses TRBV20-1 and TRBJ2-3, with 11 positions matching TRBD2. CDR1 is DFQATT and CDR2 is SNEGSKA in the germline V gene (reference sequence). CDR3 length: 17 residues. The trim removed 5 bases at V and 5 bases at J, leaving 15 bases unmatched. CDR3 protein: CSALGTSGFWIGDTQYF. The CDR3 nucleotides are TGCAGTGCTCTCGGGACTAGCGGATTTTGGATTGGAGATACGCAGTATTTT.

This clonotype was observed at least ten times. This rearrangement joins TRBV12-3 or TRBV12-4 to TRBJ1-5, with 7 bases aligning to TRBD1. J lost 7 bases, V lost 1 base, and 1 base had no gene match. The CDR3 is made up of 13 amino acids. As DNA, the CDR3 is TGTGCCAGCAGTTTAGGCAGGGGGCAGCCCCAGCATTTT. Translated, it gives CASSLGRGQPQHF.

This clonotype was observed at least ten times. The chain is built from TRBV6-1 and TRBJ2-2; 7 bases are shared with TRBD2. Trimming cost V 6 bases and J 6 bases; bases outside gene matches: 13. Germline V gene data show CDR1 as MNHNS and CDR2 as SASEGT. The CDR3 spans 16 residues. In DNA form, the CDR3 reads TGTGCCAGCAGGGGACTCAACGTTGGGGGGGCCGGGGAGCTGTTTTTT. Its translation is CASRGLNVGGAGELFF.

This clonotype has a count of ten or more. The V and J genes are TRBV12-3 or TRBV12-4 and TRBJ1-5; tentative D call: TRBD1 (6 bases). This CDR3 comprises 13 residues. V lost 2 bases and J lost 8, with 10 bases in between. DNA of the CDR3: TGTGCCAGCAGTTTACAGGGGAGTAAGCCCCAGCATTTT. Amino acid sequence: CASSLQGSKPQHF.

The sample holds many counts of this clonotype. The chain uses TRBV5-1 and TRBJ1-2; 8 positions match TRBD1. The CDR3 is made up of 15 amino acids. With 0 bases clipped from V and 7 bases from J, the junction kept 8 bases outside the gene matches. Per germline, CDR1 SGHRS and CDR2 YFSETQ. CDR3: CASSLVVHDRGGYTF. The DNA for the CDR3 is TGCGCCAGCAGCTTGGTAGTTCACGACAGGGGTGGCTACACCTTC.

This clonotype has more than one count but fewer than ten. This chain's CDR3 is CASSLPGRANTEAFF. The CDR3 nucleotides read TGTGCCAGCAGCTTACCGGGGAGGGCGAACACTGAAGCTTTCTTT. The V gene is TRBV12-3 or TRBV12-4, the J gene TRBJ1-1; D is uncertain. Trimming took off 6 bases at V and 1 base at J, with 15 bases between the two ends. This CDR3 spans 15 amino acids.